This T cell receptor (beta chain) appears in the sequencing data of a study of response to subunit inactivated influenza vaccine. TCRdb re-called the RT-PCR reads with MiXCR, one entry per CDR3 protein. The data contain approximately 680,000 distinct CDR3 sequences, 15% to 18% of them singletons. Germline CDR1 is MNHEY and CDR2 is SVGEGT. The CDR3 is 16 residues long. Deletions cut 0 bases from V and 1 base from J, with 10 bases between. This clonotype has more than one count but fewer than ten. Specimen: PBMCs from blood, collected about 12 days after vaccination. The chain links TRBV6-2 or TRBV6-3 to TRBJ2-1; D is undetermined. The sequence was collected from a man aged 50 or older who received an inactivated influenza vaccine. In DNA form, the CDR3 reads TGTGCCAGCAGTTACTCAAGGGTAGGGTCCTACAATGAGCAGTTCTTC. It specifies CASSYSRVGSYNEQFF.